One and the same sample provided the 9 T cell receptor beta chains below, sequenced in a study of graft-versus-host responses after intestinal transplantation. Libraries were prepared by immunoSEQ multiplex PCR; TCRdb keeps only in-frame clonotypes and omits some of them. The table records 78,000 or so clones, around 87% of them present only once. These receptors have no known antigen. Here the sequenced sample was unstimulated CD8+ T cells sorted from spleen or lymph node cells, taken before transplant. The receptors were sampled from a human donor who was the organ donor for an intestinal transplant.

The genes are TRBV30 and TRBJ2-1; 13 bases are shared with TRBD2. Trimming cost V 5 bases and J 6 bases; bases outside gene matches: 4. Per the germline V gene, CDR1 is GTSNPN and CDR2 is SVGIG (reference sequence). CDR3 size: 14 residues. The CDR3 reads CAWWGLAGRNEQFF. For the CDR3, the DNA is TGTGCCTGGTGGGGACTAGCGGGACGCAATGAGCAGTTCTTC.

This clone appeared a single time. This chain uses TRBV4-1 with TRBJ1-1; 7 bases fit TRBD1. This CDR3 has 14 amino acids. V shed 5 bases, J shed 3 bases, and the junction held 6 bases outside the gene matches. Germline loops: CDR1 MGHRA, CDR2 YSYEKL. CDR3 DNA sequence: TGCGCCAGCAGCTATCGACAGGGATACACTGAAGCTTTCTTT. Its translation: CASSYRQGYTEAFF.

The V gene is TRBV5-1, the J gene TRBJ2-5, with D uncertain. The last part of the DNA fits TRBJ2-7 better; the J call may be wrong. The CDR3 runs 15 residues. Germline lookup yields CDR1 SGHRS and CDR2 YFSETQ. DNA for the CDR3: TGCGCCAGCAGCTCAGCCAGCGATGGTTCTCGCGAGCAGTACTTC. Amino acid sequence: CASSSASDGSREQYF.

The rearrangement joins TRBV14 to TRBJ1-2; D perhaps matches TRBD1 (5 bases). Germline CDR1 and CDR2: SGHDN and FVKESK. This CDR3 has 13 residues. Trimming removed 6 bases at V and 2 bases at J, with 10 bases between. The CDR3 reads CASRPDRNYGYTF. CDR3 bases: TGTGCCAGCAGACCCGACAGAAACTATGGCTACACCTTC.

The V gene is TRBV19, the J gene TRBJ1-5; 8 nucleotides line up with TRBD1. V trimming: 0 bases; J trimming: 4 bases; junction bases outside the gene matches: 5. Germline CDR1 is LNHDA and CDR2 is SQIVND (reference sequence). CDR3 size: 16 residues. In DNA form, the CDR3 reads TGTGCCAGTAGTATAGACCCAGGGGGCGGTAATCAGCCCCAGCATTTT. Its protein product is CASSIDPGGGNQPQHF.

The chain employs TRBV6-6 and TRBJ2-7; D is perhaps TRBD2 (5 bases). The ends were cut back, 5 bases at V and 3 bases at J, with 8 bases in the middle. The CDR3 has 12 amino acids. The germline CDR1 and CDR2 sequences are MNHNY and SVGAGI (reference sequence). The CDR3 sequence: CASSSTSYEQYF. CDR3 nucleotides: TGTGCCAGCAGTAGCACTAGCTACGAGCAGTACTTC.

This chain uses TRBV6-6 with TRBJ2-1; TRBD1 is a possible D gene (6 bases). Trimming pared 3 bases from V and 5 bases from J, leaving 17 bases between. In germline, CDR1 is MNHNY, CDR2 SVGAGI (reference sequence). The length of the CDR3 is 16 residues. In nucleotides, the CDR3 is TGTGCCAGCAGTTATTATGCAGGGGAATTTGACAATGAGCAGTTCTTC. It codes for CASSYYAGEFDNEQFF.

The V call is TRBV27, the J call TRBJ2-1, with TRBD1 identical over 8 bases. The trim removed 7 bases at V and 8 bases at J, leaving 13 bases unmatched. Germline V gene sequence: CDR1 MNHEY, CDR2 SMNVEV (reference sequence). This CDR3 comprises 15 residues. CDR3 sequence reads: CASTEAGGAGHEQFF. The CDR3 DNA sequence: TGTGCCAGCACCGAAGCAGGGGGCGCTGGGCATGAGCAGTTCTTC.

V gene TRBV27 combines with J gene TRBJ2-7; D may match TRBD1 or TRBD2 (5 bases each). The germline V gene has CDR1 MNHEY and CDR2 SMNVEV (reference sequence). The V gene lost 8 bases and the J gene lost 6 bases, with 14 bases spanning the gap. The CDR3 has 12 residues. The CDR3 protein is CASWLVGTEQYF. CDR3 bases: TGTGCCAGCTGGTTGGTAGGGACCGAGCAGTACTTC.